This T cell receptor (beta chain) was sequenced during a study of T-cell memory formation after mild COVID-19. On the study more broadly: In these data, TCR clusters were largely donor specific. The study, taken as a whole, reports: CD4/CD8 balance held among clones contracting day 15 to 85, and later expanders leaned CD4+. Shrinking CD4+ clones were chiefly CM and EM; CD8+ ones were chiefly EMRA. Some SARS-CoV-2-responding clones were already detected in memory before infection.

The CDR3 is 13 residues long. Germline V CDR1 and CDR2: SGHAT, FQNNGV. V dropped 5 bases and J dropped 4 bases, with 9 bases sitting between them. About this clonotype itself: Its antigen is unknown.

Via MiXCR, TCRdb re-called the 5' RACE reads, giving one row per CDR3 protein. The sample lists some 340,000 distinct CDR3 sequences, over 10% seen once, with about 22% in the top ten. The specimen sequenced was PBMCs or a T cell subset sorted from them (not recorded which). The TCR sequence derives from a man younger than 35 who had mild COVID-19 (a few samples of this study predate the infection). Cell type and time point are not known. The chain carries TRBV11-2 and TRBJ1-3; no definite D call. In nucleotides, the CDR3 is TGTGCCAGCAGCGCGCTGGGAGGAAACACCATATATTTT. Its protein product is CASSALGGNTIYF.